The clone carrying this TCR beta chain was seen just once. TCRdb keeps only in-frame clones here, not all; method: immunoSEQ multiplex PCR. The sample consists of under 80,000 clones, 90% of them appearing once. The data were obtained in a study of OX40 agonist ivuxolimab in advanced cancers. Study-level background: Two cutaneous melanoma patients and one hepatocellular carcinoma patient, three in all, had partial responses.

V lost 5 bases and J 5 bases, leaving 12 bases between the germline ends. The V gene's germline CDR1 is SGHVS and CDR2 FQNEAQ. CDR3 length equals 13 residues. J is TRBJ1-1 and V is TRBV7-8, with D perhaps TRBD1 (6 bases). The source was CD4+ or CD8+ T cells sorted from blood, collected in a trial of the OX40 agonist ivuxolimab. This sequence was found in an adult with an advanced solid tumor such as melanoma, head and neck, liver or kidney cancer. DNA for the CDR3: TGTGCCAGCAGCGACGAGGGGGGGACTGAAGCTTTCTTT. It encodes CASSDEGGTEAFF.